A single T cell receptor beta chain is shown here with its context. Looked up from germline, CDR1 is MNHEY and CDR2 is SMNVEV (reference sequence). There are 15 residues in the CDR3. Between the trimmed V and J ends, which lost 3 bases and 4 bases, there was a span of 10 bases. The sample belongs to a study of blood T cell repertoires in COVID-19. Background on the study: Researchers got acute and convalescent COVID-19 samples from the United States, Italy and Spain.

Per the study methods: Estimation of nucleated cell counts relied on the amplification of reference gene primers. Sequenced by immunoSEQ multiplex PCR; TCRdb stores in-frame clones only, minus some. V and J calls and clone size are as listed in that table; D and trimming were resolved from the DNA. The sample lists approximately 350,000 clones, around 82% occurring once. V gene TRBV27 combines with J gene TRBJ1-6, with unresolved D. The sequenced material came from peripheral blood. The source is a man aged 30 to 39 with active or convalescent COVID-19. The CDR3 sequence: CASSFDGGYNSPLHF. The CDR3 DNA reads TGTGCCAGCAGTTTTGACGGCGGGTATAATTCACCCCTCCACTTT.